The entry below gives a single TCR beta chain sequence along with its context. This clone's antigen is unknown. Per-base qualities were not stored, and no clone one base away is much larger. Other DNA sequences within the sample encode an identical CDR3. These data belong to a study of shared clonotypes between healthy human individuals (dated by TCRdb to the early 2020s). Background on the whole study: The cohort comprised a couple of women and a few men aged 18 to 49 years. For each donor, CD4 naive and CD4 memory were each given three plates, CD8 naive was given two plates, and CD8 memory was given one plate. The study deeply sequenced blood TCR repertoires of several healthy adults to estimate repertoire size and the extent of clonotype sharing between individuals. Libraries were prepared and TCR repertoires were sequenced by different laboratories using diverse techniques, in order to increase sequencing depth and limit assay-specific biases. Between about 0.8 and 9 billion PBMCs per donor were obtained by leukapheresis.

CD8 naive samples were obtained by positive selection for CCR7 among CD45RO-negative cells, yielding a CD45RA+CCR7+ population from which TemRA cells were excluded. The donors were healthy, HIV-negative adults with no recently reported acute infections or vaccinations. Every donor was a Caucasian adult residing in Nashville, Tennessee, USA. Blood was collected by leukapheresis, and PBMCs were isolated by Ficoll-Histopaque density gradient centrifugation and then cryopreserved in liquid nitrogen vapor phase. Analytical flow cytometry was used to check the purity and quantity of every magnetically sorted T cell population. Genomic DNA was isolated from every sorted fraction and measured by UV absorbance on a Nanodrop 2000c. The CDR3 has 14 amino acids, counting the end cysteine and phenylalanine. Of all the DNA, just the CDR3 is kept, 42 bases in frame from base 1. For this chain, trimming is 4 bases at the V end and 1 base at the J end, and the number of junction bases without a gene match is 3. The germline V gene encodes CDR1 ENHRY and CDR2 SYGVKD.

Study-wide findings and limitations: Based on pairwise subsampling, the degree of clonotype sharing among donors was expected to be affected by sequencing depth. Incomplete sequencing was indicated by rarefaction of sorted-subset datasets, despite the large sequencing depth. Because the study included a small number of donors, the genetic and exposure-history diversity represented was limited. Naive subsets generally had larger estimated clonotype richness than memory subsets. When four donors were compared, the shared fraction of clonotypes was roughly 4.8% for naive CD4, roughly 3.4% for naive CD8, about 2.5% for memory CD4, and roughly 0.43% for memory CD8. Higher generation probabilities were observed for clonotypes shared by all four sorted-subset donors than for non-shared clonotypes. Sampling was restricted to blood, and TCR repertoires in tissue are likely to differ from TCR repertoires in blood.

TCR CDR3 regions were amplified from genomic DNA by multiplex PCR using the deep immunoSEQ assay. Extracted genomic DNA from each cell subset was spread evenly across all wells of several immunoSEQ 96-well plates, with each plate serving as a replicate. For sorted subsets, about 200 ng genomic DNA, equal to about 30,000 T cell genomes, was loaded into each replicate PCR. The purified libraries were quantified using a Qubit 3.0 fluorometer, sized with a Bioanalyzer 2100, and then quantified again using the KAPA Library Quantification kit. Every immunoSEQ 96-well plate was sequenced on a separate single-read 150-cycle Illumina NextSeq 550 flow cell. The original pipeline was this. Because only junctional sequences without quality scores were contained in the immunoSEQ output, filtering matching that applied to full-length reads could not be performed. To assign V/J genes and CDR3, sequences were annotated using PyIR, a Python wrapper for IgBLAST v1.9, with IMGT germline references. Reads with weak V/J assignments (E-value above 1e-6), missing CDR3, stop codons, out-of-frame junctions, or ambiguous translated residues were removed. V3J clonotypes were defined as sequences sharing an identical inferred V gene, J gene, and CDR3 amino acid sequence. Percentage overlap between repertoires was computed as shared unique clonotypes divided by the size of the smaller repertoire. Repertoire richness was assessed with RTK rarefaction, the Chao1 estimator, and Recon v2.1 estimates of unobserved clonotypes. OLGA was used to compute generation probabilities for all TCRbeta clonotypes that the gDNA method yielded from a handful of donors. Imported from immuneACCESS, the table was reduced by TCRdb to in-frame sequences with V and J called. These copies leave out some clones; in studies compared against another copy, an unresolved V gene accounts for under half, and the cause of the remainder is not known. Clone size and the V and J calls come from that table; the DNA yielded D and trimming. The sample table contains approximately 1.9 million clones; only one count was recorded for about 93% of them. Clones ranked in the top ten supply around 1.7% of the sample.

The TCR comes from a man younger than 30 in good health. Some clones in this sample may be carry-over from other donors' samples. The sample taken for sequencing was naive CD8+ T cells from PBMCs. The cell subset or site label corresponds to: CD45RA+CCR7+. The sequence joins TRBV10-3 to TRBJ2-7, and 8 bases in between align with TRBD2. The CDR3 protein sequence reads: CAISGASGSYEQYF. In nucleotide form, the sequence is TGTGCCATCAGTGGGGCTAGCGGGTCCTACGAGCAGTACTTC.